These 29 T cell receptor beta chains share one sample of origin, sequenced in a study of CD8 T cells in ankylosing spondylitis. One entry per CDR3 protein results from TCRdb running MiXCR on the 5' RACE reads. The sample lists some 340,000 distinct CDR3 sequences; roughly 14% were seen once. Sequenced material: blood, either unsorted or a sorted T cell fraction (not recorded which). The receptors were gathered from a male donor with ankylosing spondylitis or in good health (not recorded which).

This clonotype is deemed medium-sized. The V call is TRBV12-3 or TRBV12-4, the J call TRBJ1-2; TRBD1 matches 9 bases. This CDR3 region has 12 residues. Germline trimming cut 6 bases from V and 8 bases from J; bases unmatched to any gene: 4. CDR3 in DNA: TGTGCCAGCAGACGGACAGGGGTCGGCTACACCTTC. Protein: CASRRTGVGYTF.

This clonotype was detected only a few times. The gene calls are TRBV7-2 and TRBJ1-2; D remains ambiguous. V gave up 6 bases and J gave up 4 bases, with 12 bases separating them. The CDR3 is made up of 13 amino acids. Germline CDR1 SGHTA, CDR2 FQGNSA. The CDR3 DNA sequence: TGTGCCAGCAGGGACCAGCTCCTCTATGGCTACACCTTC. Translated: CASRDQLLYGYTF.

This clonotype was counted a few times. This chain's CDR3 is CSVLSPGLEQYF. The CDR3 nucleotides are TGCAGCGTTCTCTCGCCGGGGTTGGAGCAGTACTTC. The rearrangement links TRBV29-1 to TRBJ2-7; perhaps TRBD2 as D (5 bases). This CDR3 spans 12 amino acids. The ends were cut back, 5 bases at V and 7 bases at J, with 15 bases in the middle. Per germline, CDR1 SQVTM and CDR2 ANQGSEA.

This chain joins TRBV6-5 and TRBJ2-1, with TRBD2 matching over 7 bases. This CDR3 has 15 amino acids. Germline V gene lookup returns CDR1 MNHEY and CDR2 SVGAGI. J lost 2 bases, V lost 4 bases, and 5 bases had no gene match. The CDR3 DNA is TGTGCCAGCAGTTCTAGCGGCCCCACCTACAATGAGCAGTTCTTC. Translation gives CASSSSGPTYNEQFF.

V gene TRBV20-1 combines with J gene TRBJ2-3; maybe TRBD1 (7 bases). CDR3 length: 16 residues. The V and J ends lost 5 bases and 2 bases respectively, with 20 bases between them. Germline CDR1 is DFQATT and CDR2 is SNEGSKA (reference sequence). CDR3 in amino acids: CSAARGGTDTTDTQYF. The CDR3 nucleotides are TGCAGTGCTGCTAGGGGCGGGACAGATACCACAGATACGCAGTATTTT.

This chain joins TRBV7-9 and TRBJ1-1; TRBD1 agrees at 7 bases. Germline V gene lookup returns CDR1 SEHNR and CDR2 FQNEAQ (reference sequence). This CDR3 is 15 amino acids long. J was trimmed by 4 bases and V by 6 bases; bases with no gene match: 11. The CDR3 loop reads CASRPRTGLSTEAFF. As DNA, the CDR3 is TGTGCCAGCAGACCTAGGACAGGTCTTAGCACTGAAGCTTTCTTT.

Only a few counts were recorded for this clonotype. V and J are TRBV27 and TRBJ2-3; no reliable D call. CDR1 MNHEY and CDR2 SMNVEV come from the germline V gene (reference sequence). V was trimmed by 2 bases and J by 2 bases, leaving 8 bases between them. The CDR3 is made up of 14 amino acids. The CDR3 sequence: CASSLVSYTDTQYF. In DNA, the CDR3 is TGTGCCAGCAGTTTAGTCTCCTACACAGATACGCAGTATTTT.

The sample holds many counts of this clonotype. This chain links TRBV25-1 with TRBJ2-7; D unclear. This CDR3 region has 11 residues. Germline V gene data show CDR1 as MGHDK and CDR2 as SYGVNS. Trimming took 5 bases from V and 7 from J, leaving 9 bases between them. The CDR3 loop is CASSHIREQYF. The CDR3 bases are TGTGCCAGCAGTCATATTAGGGAGCAGTACTTC.

This chain joins TRBV5-1 and TRBJ2-6; D gene uncertain. There are 15 residues in the CDR3. The V and J ends lost 4 bases and 2 bases respectively, with 10 bases between them. The germline V gene encodes CDR1 SGHRS and CDR2 YFSETQ. The CDR3 loop reads CASSPKGPGANVLTF. Here the CDR3 DNA reads TGCGCCAGCAGCCCCAAAGGCCCTGGGGCCAACGTCCTGACTTTC.

This clonotype showed up just a few times. The chain employs TRBV12-3 or TRBV12-4 and TRBJ2-7; D not resolved. The V end lost 4 bases, the J end lost 3 bases, and 10 bases lay between the germline ends. The CDR3 loop spans 13 amino acids. CDR3 residues: CASSSEKNYEQYF. The CDR3 region has the DNA TGTGCCAGCAGTTCCGAAAAAAACTACGAGCAGTACTTC.

This clonotype was observed a handful of times. The V call is TRBV5-5, the J call TRBJ2-7; 7 nucleotides match TRBD2. This CDR3 spans 15 amino acids. The germline gives CDR1 SGHKS, CDR2 YYEKEE (reference sequence). Trimming took 3 bases from V and 2 from J; bases not matched to a gene: 8. The CDR3 sequence: CASSSAGVSAYEQYF. DNA for the CDR3: TGTGCCAGCAGCTCGGCGGGGGTATCTGCCTACGAGCAGTACTTC.

This clonotype occurred once. V and J are TRBV7-9 and TRBJ2-5; 8 bases align to TRBD1. This CDR3 is 14 amino acids long. Germline-derived CDR1 and CDR2 are SEHNR and FQNEAQ (reference sequence). J was trimmed by 6 bases and V by 5 bases; bases with no gene match: 8. The CDR3 here is CASSGPDREKTQYF. The CDR3 DNA reads as TGTGCCAGCAGCGGCCCGGACAGGGAAAAGACCCAGTACTTC.

This chain joins TRBV29-1 and TRBJ1-2; no definite D call. CDR1 is SQVTM, CDR2 ANQGSEA, per germline. V lost 7 bases to trimming and J lost 6 bases, with 12 bases between them. The CDR3 spans 11 residues. CDR3 coding DNA: TGCAGCGGGGGTGGAGCGGATGGCTACACCTTC. Residues: CSGGGADGYTF.

The chain uses TRBV6-5 and TRBJ1-1, with 8 bases matching TRBD1. Germline CDR1 reads MNHEY; CDR2 reads SVGAGI. With 0 bases clipped from V and 4 bases from J, the junction kept 4 bases outside the gene matches. The CDR3 runs 15 residues. CDR3 DNA sequence: TGTGCCAGCAGTTACTCGACAGGGGTCCTCACTGAAGCTTTCTTT. Its translation: CASSYSTGVLTEAFF.

This clonotype was seen only a few times. This chain uses TRBV5-1 with TRBJ1-1, with a weak D call TRBD1 (6 bases). This CDR3 spans 14 amino acids. Per germline, CDR1 SGHRS and CDR2 YFSETQ. Deletions cut 4 bases from V and 1 base from J, with 11 bases between. The CDR3 nucleotides read TGCGCCAGCAGCAACCGGGGGCGGAACACTGAAGCTTTCTTT. This translates into CASSNRGRNTEAFF.

This clonotype showed up just a few times. V gene TRBV7-2 combines with J gene TRBJ2-3; the D is unclear. CDR1 and CDR2 (germline): SGHTA, FQGNSA. The CDR3 spans 14 residues. V was clipped by 5 bases and J by 4 bases, with 13 bases between them. This CDR3 reads CASSPRWVADTQYF. CDR3 coding DNA: TGTGCCAGCAGCCCCCGTTGGGTTGCAGATACGCAGTATTTT.

CDR3 nucleotides: TGTGCCAGCAGAACAAGCTTCGAGGAGGTACCCTTGTTTTTT. Translation gives CASRTSFEEVPLFF. The V call is TRBV4-2, the J call TRBJ1-4; no clear D gene. The CDR3 length is 14 residues. V lost 6 bases and J 15 bases, leaving 23 bases between the germline ends. The V gene's germline CDR1 is LGHNA and CDR2 YNFKEQ.

Only a few counts were recorded for this clonotype. The genes are TRBV18 and TRBJ1-4, with D possibly TRBD1 on 6 matching bases. CDR3 size: 15 residues. Trimming took 5 bases from V and 7 from J, leaving 17 bases between them. Germline lookup yields CDR1 KGHSH and CDR2 LQKENI. Here the CDR3 reads CASSDGTGRSEKLFF. The CDR3 bases are TGTGCCAGCTCAGACGGTACAGGGAGAAGTGAAAAACTGTTTTTT.

This clonotype showed up many times. Compared with germline, one end of the junction differs, possibly owing to a read error. The chain links TRBV6-5 to TRBJ2-3; 8 nucleotides align to TRBD1. There are 17 residues in the CDR3. Per the germline V gene, CDR1 is MNHEY and CDR2 is SVGAGI. The CDR3 spells CASSNSRGRGRADTQYF. The CDR3 DNA sequence: TGTGCCAGCAGTAACTCCAGGGGGCGCGGAAGGGCAGATACGCAGTATTTT.

The CDR3 DNA follows: TGTGCCAGCAGTTTGTTACAGGGGGCCGAGCAGTACTTC. It yields the protein CASSLLQGAEQYF. The genes are TRBV12-3 or TRBV12-4 and TRBJ2-7; 9 nucleotides agree with TRBD1. This CDR3 contains 13 residues. Germline trimming cut 3 bases from V and 6 bases from J; bases unmatched to any gene: 3.

The J gene is TRBJ1-1, the V gene TRBV20-1; no clear D. The CDR3 has 15 amino acids. Trimming stripped 6 bases from V and 0 bases from J, with 17 bases between. The germline CDR1 and CDR2 sequences are DFQATT and SNEGSKA (reference sequence). The DNA of the CDR3 is TGCAGTGCCGCGATTCGTCTGAGGATGAACACTGAAGCTTTCTTT. Translation gives CSAAIRLRMNTEAFF.

This clonotype was picked up a small number of times. The chain joins TRBV10-3 to TRBJ2-2; 7 bases match TRBD1. The J segment lost 4 bases and the V segment lost 7 bases, leaving 18 bases of the junction unmatched. This CDR3 comprises 18 residues. Germline-derived CDR1 and CDR2 are ENHRY and SYGVKD. In DNA, the CDR3 is TGTGCCATCAAAGCATTGACAGGGAGCGCACCAGGCACCGGGGAGCTGTTTTTT. Its translation is CAIKALTGSAPGTGELFF.

The table lists this clonotype with a few counts. The V gene is TRBV4-1, the J gene TRBJ2-2, with 9 positions matching TRBD2. The germline CDR1 and CDR2 sequences are MGHRA and YSYEKL. The CDR3 spans 16 residues. Trimming cost V 3 bases and J 3 bases; bases outside gene matches: 5. The CDR3 spells CASSQGRTSDTGELFF. The CDR3 DNA is TGCGCCAGCAGCCAGGGTCGGACTAGCGACACCGGGGAGCTGTTTTTT.

This clonotype was detected only a few times. V usage is TRBV12-3 or TRBV12-4 and J usage is TRBJ1-6, with 7 bases that match TRBD1. This CDR3 contains 15 residues. Trimming cost V 2 bases and J 8 bases; bases outside gene matches: 6. CDR3: CASSLSGGVHSPLHF. The CDR3 DNA is TGTGCCAGCAGTTTATCAGGGGGAGTTCATTCACCCCTCCACTTT.

There are a few counts of this clonotype. V gene TRBV15 combines with J gene TRBJ2-7; D call uncertain. The CDR3 loop spans 13 amino acids. Germline V CDR1 and CDR2: LNHNV, YYDKDF (reference sequence). The V end was cut by 0 bases, the J end by 4 bases, with 7 bases between. CDR3 sequence (DNA): TGTGCCACCAGCAGAGATCGCGATTACGAGCAGTACTTC. Translation gives CATSRDRDYEQYF.

The V and J genes are TRBV6-5 and TRBJ2-7; 8 positions agree with TRBD1. CDR1 is MNHEY, CDR2 SVGAGI, per germline. The CDR3 totals 16 residues. V lost 2 bases, J lost 1 base, and 7 bases stayed unmatched. The CDR3 region has the DNA TGTGCCAGCAGTTACCCCGGGACAGGAGAATCCTACGAGCAGTACTTC. It translates to CASSYPGTGESYEQYF.

V is TRBV18 and J is TRBJ2-1; no reliable D call. Germline V lookup: CDR1 KGHSH, CDR2 LQKENI. The CDR3 has 14 amino acids. Trimming removed 0 bases at V and 6 bases at J, with 9 bases between. CDR3 in amino acids: CASSPPARTNEQFF. CDR3 nucleotides: TGTGCCAGCTCACCACCGGCTAGAACCAATGAGCAGTTCTTC.

This clonotype was counted only a few times. The rearrangement joins TRBV18 to TRBJ1-5, with D unclear. CDR3 size: 14 residues. V was shortened by 4 bases and J by 3 bases, with 10 bases between the two germline ends. CDR1 KGHSH and CDR2 LQKENI come from the germline V gene. CDR3 amino acids: CASSREGNNQPQHF. The CDR3 DNA sequence: TGTGCCAGCTCACGGGAGGGAAACAATCAGCCCCAGCATTTT.

Concerning this clonotype itself: At one end the junction does not follow the germline gene, possibly because of a read error. The rearrangement joins TRBV5-1 to TRBJ2-1, with D perhaps assigned TRBD1 or TRBD2 (5 bases each). CDR3 length: 12 amino acids. CDR1 SGHRS and CDR2 YFSETQ come from the germline V gene. CDR3 bases: TGCGCCAGCAGCCAAAAAGAAGGGGAGTACCTTTTC. Translated, it gives CASSQKEGEYLF.